The 25 T cell receptor beta chains in this list originate from one sample, sequenced in a study of blood T cell repertoires in COVID-19. Clones were sequenced by immunoSEQ multiplex PCR, and TCRdb holds only the in-frame ones, with some missing. The sample carries more than 95,000 clones, around 87% recorded once. The sequencing sample was made of peripheral blood. Receptors were obtained from a man aged 50 or older with acute or convalescent COVID-19.

The V and J genes are TRBV27 and TRBJ1-5; 10 bases agree with TRBD1. Germline trimming cut 3 bases from V and 6 bases from J; bases unmatched to any gene: 8. The V gene's germline CDR1 is MNHEY and CDR2 SMNVEV (reference sequence). The CDR3 is 16 amino acids. CDR3 amino acids: CASSFSGTGATQPQHF. The CDR3 nucleotides are TGTGCCAGCAGTTTCTCCGGGACAGGGGCCACTCAGCCCCAGCATTTT.

V gene TRBV10-3 combines with J gene TRBJ1-6, with a possible D match to TRBD1 (5 bases). This CDR3 contains 16 residues. Germline CDR1 and CDR2: ENHRY and SYGVKD. Trimming left V 5 bases short and J 5 bases short, with 16 bases between. CDR3 sequence reads: CAISYRLTADNSPLHF. CDR3 sequence (DNA): TGTGCCATCAGTTATCGTTTGACAGCTGATAATTCACCCCTCCACTTT.

The chain employs TRBV19 and TRBJ2-7; D is possibly TRBD1 (6 bases). CDR3 length: 16 amino acids. V was pared by 0 bases and J by 1 base, with 13 bases between. Germline values: CDR1 LNHDA, CDR2 SQIVND (reference sequence). The CDR3 sequence: CASSIDYRVSSYEQYF. In nucleotides, the CDR3 is TGTGCCAGTAGTATAGATTACAGGGTGAGTTCCTACGAGCAGTACTTC.

The table lists this clone with a count of one. V usage is TRBV6-5 and J usage is TRBJ1-5; 10 bases align to TRBD1. This CDR3 is 15 amino acids long. Germline CDR1 MNHEY, CDR2 SVGAGI. Trimming at V came to 6 bases and at J to 3 bases, leaving 5 bases not matched to a gene. CDR3 bases: TGTGCCAGCAGGGCCGGGACAGGGGTCAATCAGCCCCAGCATTTT. Translation gives CASRAGTGVNQPQHF.

This clone was counted once. The V gene is TRBV19, the J gene TRBJ2-3, with TRBD2 matching 9 bases. CDR1 and CDR2 (germline): LNHDA, SQIVND (reference sequence). Germline trimming cut 6 bases from V and 4 bases from J; bases unmatched to any gene: 14. CDR3 length equals 17 residues. CDR3 bases: TGTGCCAGTAGCGGAAGAGGTTTAGCGGGAGTGGCAGATACGCAGTATTTT. Its translation: CASSGRGLAGVADTQYF.

This clone was picked up one time. The gene calls are TRBV6-5 and TRBJ1-1; 8 bases match TRBD1. The germline V gene has CDR1 MNHEY and CDR2 SVGAGI. V was clipped by 8 bases and J by 5 bases; unmatched bases: 7. The CDR3 has 13 residues. The CDR3 region has the DNA TGTGCCAGCCAACAGGGGGGCCGGACTGAAGCTTTCTTT. This sequence encodes CASQQGGRTEAFF.

This chain links TRBV6-2 or TRBV6-3 with TRBJ2-5; 11 bases are shared with TRBD2. V dropped 2 bases and J dropped 1; count of bases not matched to a gene: 9. This CDR3 spans 18 amino acids. Looked up from germline, CDR1 is MNHEY and CDR2 is SVGEGT. CDR3 sequence: CASSYRPFSGGGQETQYF. CDR3 in DNA: TGTGCCAGCAGTTACCGACCCTTTAGCGGGGGGGGCCAAGAGACCCAGTACTTC.

This rearrangement joins TRBV7-9 to TRBJ2-7; no firm D call. The CDR3 has 15 amino acids. Germline-derived CDR1 and CDR2 are SEHNR and FQNEAQ (reference sequence). Trimming left V 1 base short and J 6 bases short, with 16 bases between. The CDR3 DNA reads as TGTGCCAGCAGCTTAGTGGGCCCCCCTCTTTCCGAGCAGTACTTC. Residues: CASSLVGPPLSEQYF.

The chain joins TRBV7-8 to TRBJ2-5; 8 bases line up with TRBD2. From germline, CDR1 is SGHVS and CDR2 FQNEAQ. V dropped 4 bases and J dropped 4; count of bases not matched to a gene: 14. The CDR3 totals 17 residues. CDR3: CASSSRAGVNSGETQYF. CDR3 coding DNA: TGTGCCAGCAGCTCACGAGCGGGAGTTAATTCGGGAGAGACCCAGTACTTC.

The CDR3 sequence: CASSPQGRGNYGYTF. The CDR3 DNA is TGTGCCAGCAGTCCCCAGGGGCGCGGTAACTATGGCTACACCTTC. The rearrangement joins TRBV6-5 to TRBJ1-2; tentatively, D is TRBD1 (6 bases). The CDR3 has 15 residues. CDR1 and CDR2 (germline): MNHEY, SVGAGI. The ends were cut back, 5 bases at V and 1 base at J, with 14 bases in the middle.

This clone was seen a single time. The gene calls are TRBV15 and TRBJ1-5; D is ambiguous. V was pared by 0 bases and J by 0 bases, with 9 bases between. The CDR3 is made up of 16 amino acids. CDR1 and CDR2 from the germline V gene are LNHNV and YYDKDF (reference sequence). The DNA for the CDR3 is TGTGCCACCAGCAGAGATGAGGGCCGTAGCAATCAGCCCCAGCATTTT. Protein product: CATSRDEGRSNQPQHF.

V is TRBV19 and J is TRBJ2-5; D remains ambiguous. Germline lookup yields CDR1 LNHDA and CDR2 SQIVND (reference sequence). The CDR3 has 14 residues. The V gene lost 5 bases and the J gene lost 0 bases, with 10 bases spanning the gap. The CDR3 sequence is CASSSTLYQETQYF. In nucleotides, the CDR3 is TGTGCCAGTAGTTCTACTTTGTACCAAGAGACCCAGTACTTC.

The chain recombines TRBV5-5 with TRBJ2-3; 12 bases line up with TRBD1. After removal of 2 bases from V and 6 bases from J, the junction contained 13 bases not matched to a gene. CDR3 size: 18 residues. Per germline, CDR1 SGHKS and CDR2 YYEKEE (reference sequence). The CDR3: CASSFRPPGQGAEDTQYF. The CDR3 DNA follows: TGTGCCAGCAGCTTTCGACCTCCGGGACAGGGGGCTGAGGATACGCAGTATTTT.

V is TRBV5-1 and J is TRBJ2-5, with TRBD1 matching over 7 bases. The CDR3 is made up of 14 amino acids. Looked up from germline, CDR1 is SGHRS and CDR2 is YFSETQ. V lost 4 bases to trimming and J lost 2 bases; unmatched junction nucleotides: 5. The CDR3 DNA reads TGCGCCAGCAGCCCCGGGACAGCACAAGAGACCCAGTACTTC. Protein: CASSPGTAQETQYF.

As to this clone: The junction departs from germline at one end; a sequencing error may be responsible. The rearrangement uses TRBV27 and TRBJ2-2; 10 bases match TRBD2. The CDR3 sequence is 16 residues long. CDR1 MNHEY and CDR2 SMNVEV come from the germline V gene (reference sequence). The CDR3 spells CASSISSGSTVGELFF. Here the CDR3 DNA reads TGTGCCAGCAGTATATCTAGCGGGAGCACTGTCGGGGAGCTGTTTTTT.

The V call is TRBV19, the J call TRBJ2-3; D not certain. Trimming shortened V by 7 bases and J by 0 bases, and 14 bases separated the two germline ends. Germline loops: CDR1 LNHDA, CDR2 SQIVND (reference sequence). CDR3 size: 15 residues. The CDR3 protein is CASNPTASSTDTQYF. The DNA for the CDR3 is TGTGCCAGTAACCCCACAGCCTCTAGCACAGATACGCAGTATTTT.

The rearrangement uses TRBV5-8 and TRBJ1-5, with D possibly being TRBD1 (6 bases). The V and J ends lost 5 bases and 2 bases respectively, with 11 bases between them. Germline lookup yields CDR1 SGHTS and CDR2 YDEGEE. The CDR3 extends over 14 amino acids. The DNA for the CDR3 is TGTGCCAGCAGTTCGGACAGACGCAATCAGCCCCAGCATTTT. Translation gives CASSSDRRNQPQHF. The full variable domain, rest sourced from reference TRBV5-8 and TRBJ1-5, is EAGVTQSPTHLIKTRGQQATLRCSPISGHTSVYWYQQALGLGLQFLLWYDEGEERNRGNFPPRFSGRQFPNYSSELNVNALELEDSALYLCASSSDRRNQPQHFGDGTRLSIL.

The genes are TRBV27 and TRBJ2-1, with 7 bases fitting TRBD2. V shed 1 base and J 2 bases; nucleotides not matched to a gene: 5. CDR3 size: 16 residues. The germline gives CDR1 MNHEY, CDR2 SMNVEV (reference sequence). The CDR3 DNA reads as TGTGCCAGCAGTTTATATCGGACTAGAGCCTACAATGAGCAGTTCTTC. As protein: CASSLYRTRAYNEQFF.

With regard to this clone: Its ends do not fully match the called genes, so a read error is possible. The chain recombines TRBV6-2 or TRBV6-3 with TRBJ1-1, with TRBD1 identical over 7 bases. CDR1 is MNHEY, CDR2 SVGEGT, per germline. CDR3 length: 14 amino acids. CDR3 in amino acids: CASSRQGWNAEAFF. The CDR3 DNA reads TGTGCCAGCAGCCGACAGGGATGGAACGCTGAAGCTTTCTTT.

V and J are TRBV2 and TRBJ2-2, with a tentative D call TRBD1 (6 bases). The CDR3 is 14 amino acids. V was shortened by 4 bases and J by 5 bases, with 11 bases between the two germline ends. CDR1 is SNHLY and CDR2 is FYNNEI in the germline V gene. CDR3 DNA: TGTGCCAGCAGTGTGACAGGCGGAACCGGGGAGCTGTTTTTT. This gives the protein CASSVTGGTGELFF.

Worth noting for this clone: Other nucleotide sequences from this sample produce the same CDR3. This sequence joins TRBV11-3 and TRBJ2-5; the match to TRBD1 covers 9 bases. The CDR3 loop spans 15 amino acids. The V gene end was trimmed by 3 bases and the J gene end by 1 base; junction bases not matched to a gene: 3. Germline-derived CDR1 and CDR2 are SGHNT and YENEEA. This CDR3 is CASSFRTGAQETQYF. CDR3 nucleotide sequence: TGTGCCAGCAGCTTCCGGACAGGGGCCCAAGAGACCCAGTACTTC.

The chain carries TRBV20-1 and TRBJ1-1, with no clear D. The CDR3 is 11 residues long. The ends were cut back, 6 bases at V and 6 bases at J, with 11 bases in the middle. Germline V gene data show CDR1 as DFQATT and CDR2 as SNEGSKA (reference sequence). The CDR3 region is CSATRVSEAFF. The DNA of the CDR3 is TGCAGTGCCACGAGGGTCTCTGAAGCTTTCTTT.

J is TRBJ2-7 and V is TRBV10-3; D ambiguous. The CDR3 is made up of 14 amino acids. The V gene lost 0 bases and the J gene lost 3 bases, with 9 bases spanning the gap. The germline CDR1 and CDR2 sequences are ENHRY and SYGVKD. The CDR3 DNA is TGTGCCATCAGTGAGTCTACCGGTAGCTACGAGCAGTACTTC. As protein: CAISESTGSYEQYF.

This clone was detected a few times. The genes are TRBV3-1 (or the pseudogene TRBV3-2) and TRBJ1-1; D remains unclear. Germline CDR1 reads LGHDT; CDR2 reads YNNKEL (reference sequence). This CDR3 has 14 residues. Trimming shortened V by 5 bases and J by 2 bases, and 12 bases separated the two germline ends. The CDR3 sequence is CASSAPGENTEAFF. CDR3 nucleotides: TGTGCCAGCAGCGCACCGGGAGAAAACACTGAAGCTTTCTTT.

V usage is TRBV13 and J usage is TRBJ2-3; TRBD2 is a possible D gene (8 bases). There are 16 residues in the CDR3. Germline V CDR1 and CDR2: PRHDT, FYEKMQ (reference sequence). V lost 5 bases to trimming and J lost 6 bases, with 21 bases between them. CDR3 sequence: CASSMPTSEGADTQYF. For the CDR3, the DNA is TGTGCCAGCAGCATGCCGACTAGCGAGGGGGCGGATACGCAGTATTTT.